The 32 T cell receptor beta chains presented below share a single source sample, sequenced in a study of radiation and T cells in renal cell carcinoma. This table comes from immunoSEQ multiplex PCR, and its TCRdb copy is limited to in-frame clones, with some not included. The sample has some 75,000 clones; about four fifths are singletons. Time point in this sample: blood 2 weeks post-SBRT. The treatment denotes: 15 Gy SBRT to primary tumor, nephrectomy 4 weeks later. Specimen: blood, collected from a patient whose treatment included radiotherapy and nephrectomy. Receptors originate from a man in his 60s with renal cell carcinoma.

The chain uses TRBV7-2 and TRBJ2-5; D remains unclear. V lost 3 bases and J lost 1, with 15 bases in between. This CDR3 comprises 16 residues. From germline, CDR1 is SGHTA and CDR2 FQGNSA. CDR3 nucleotide sequence: TGTGCCAGCAGCTTGTTGGCCACCGCGATCCAAGAGACCCAGTACTTC. It yields the protein CASSLLATAIQETQYF.

The chain links TRBV6-5 to TRBJ2-1, with 7 bases aligning to TRBD2. The CDR3 has 14 amino acids. CDR1 MNHEY and CDR2 SVGAGI come from the germline V gene. V was pared by 4 bases and J by 3 bases, with 3 bases of the junction left unmatched. CDR3 in DNA: TGTGCCAGCAGTTCACTAGCGAACTACAATGAGCAGTTCTTC. Translated, it gives CASSSLANYNEQFF.

V usage is TRBV7-8 and J usage is TRBJ2-1; D is perhaps TRBD2 (5 bases). This CDR3 region has 13 residues. The germline gives CDR1 SGHVS, CDR2 FQNEAQ. Trimming cost V 6 bases and J 6 bases, with 12 bases left between them. The DNA for the CDR3 is TGTGCCAGCAGTTCAACTAGAAGCAATGAGCAGTTCTTC. This codes for CASSSTRSNEQFF.

This clone was seen a handful of times. J is TRBJ2-7 and V is TRBV7-2; D possibly corresponds to TRBD2 (5 bases). The CDR3 covers 15 residues. Germline V gene sequence: CDR1 SGHTA, CDR2 FQGNSA. V was shortened by 1 base and J by 2 bases, with 12 bases between the two germline ends. In DNA form, the CDR3 reads TGTGCCAGCAGCTTAGGGCCGGGGATGGCCTACGAGCAGTACTTC. Translated: CASSLGPGMAYEQYF.

The V gene is TRBV5-6, the J gene TRBJ2-3; 13 nucleotides agree with TRBD2. The germline V gene encodes CDR1 SGHDT and CDR2 YYEEEE. The V segment lost 4 bases and the J segment 6 bases; nucleotides outside the gene matches: 8. This CDR3 has 16 residues. The CDR3: CASSAGLAGPWDTQYF. The CDR3 nucleotides read TGTGCCAGCAGCGCGGGACTAGCGGGGCCTTGGGATACGCAGTATTTT.

Written as DNA, the CDR3 is TGTGCCAGTAGTATGGGAGGGGGGAATGAGCAGTTCTTC. This codes for CASSMGGGNEQFF. The V call is TRBV19, the J call TRBJ2-1, with D possibly TRBD2 on 7 matching bases. This CDR3 comprises 13 residues. Trimming removed 3 bases from V and 7 bases from J, with 10 bases in between. CDR1 LNHDA and CDR2 SQIVND come from the germline V gene (reference sequence).

The chain is built from TRBV14 and TRBJ2-1, with 9 bases that match TRBD1. Trimming removed 2 bases from V and 5 bases from J; junction bases left unmatched: 13. The length of the CDR3 is 18 residues. In germline, CDR1 is SGHDN, CDR2 FVKESK. The CDR3 DNA reads TGTGCCAGCAGCCAATGGGGGACAGGGAGGGTCGTGGACAATGAGCAGTTCTTC. This gives the protein CASSQWGTGRVVDNEQFF.

The V call is TRBV4-1, the J call TRBJ2-2; perhaps TRBD1 as D (6 bases). V lost 1 base and J lost 4, with 13 bases in between. Germline V lookup: CDR1 MGHRA, CDR2 YSYEKL. The CDR3 contains 16 residues. CDR3 nucleotides: TGCGCCAGCAGCCAAGTTCTTTCAGGGGTCACCGGGGAGCTGTTTTTT. Protein: CASSQVLSGVTGELFF.

As for this clone: Other nucleotide sequences in the sample specify the same CDR3. As DNA, the CDR3 is TGTGCCAGCAGCTCCCCCAGGGGGCGAAGGACTTCGGGGGAGACCCAGTACTTC. It codes for CASSSPRGRRTSGETQYF. This chain uses TRBV7-2 with TRBJ2-5; 8 nucleotides line up with TRBD1. Trimming took 4 bases from V and 5 from J; bases not matched to a gene: 18. CDR1 SGHTA and CDR2 FQGNSA come from the germline V gene. CDR3 size: 18 residues.

The CDR3 nucleotides are TGTGCCAGCAGCTTAGGGTCGGGACAGCCCGAGCAGTACTTC. It encodes CASSLGSGQPEQYF. The gene calls are TRBV7-9 and TRBJ2-7; 7 bases align to TRBD1. In germline, CDR1 is SEHNR, CDR2 FQNEAQ (reference sequence). The CDR3 has 14 amino acids. The ends lost 1 base at V and 6 bases at J; junction bases unmatched: 6.

V usage is TRBV7-9 and J usage is TRBJ2-3, with D perhaps TRBD1 or TRBD2 (5 bases each). Deletions cut 2 bases from V and 1 base from J, with 7 bases between. This CDR3 spans 14 amino acids. Germline lookup yields CDR1 SEHNR and CDR2 FQNEAQ (reference sequence). The CDR3 coding sequence is TGTGCCAGCAGCTTAACGGGGCGCACAGATACGCAGTATTTT. This encodes CASSLTGRTDTQYF.

This chain joins TRBV18 and TRBJ2-5, with 7 positions matching TRBD1. Germline V gene lookup returns CDR1 KGHSH and CDR2 LQKENI. Trimming removed 2 bases from V and 7 bases from J; junction bases left unmatched: 7. The CDR3 loop spans 14 amino acids. CDR3 sequence (DNA): TGTGCCAGCTCACCAGGTACAGGGGCGGGGACCCAGTACTTC. Its protein product is CASSPGTGAGTQYF.

This rearrangement joins TRBV5-1 to TRBJ2-3; D is perhaps TRBD2 (5 bases). Germline lookup yields CDR1 SGHRS and CDR2 YFSETQ. V lost 2 bases, J lost 0 bases, and 10 bases lay in between. The CDR3 extends over 15 amino acids. The CDR3 region has the DNA TGCGCCAGCAGCTTTGCGGGTCCTAGCACAGATACGCAGTATTTT. It is translated as CASSFAGPSTDTQYF.

The chain is built from TRBV15 and TRBJ2-3, with TRBD1 as a possible D gene (5 bases). Per the germline V gene, CDR1 is LNHNV and CDR2 is YYDKDF (reference sequence). V was cut by 1 base and J by 6 bases, with 11 bases left in between. The CDR3 covers 14 residues. The CDR3 nucleotides are TGTGCCACCAGCAGAGGCTGGGCAGGGGATACGCAGTATTTT. It yields the protein CATSRGWAGDTQYF.

The chain combines TRBV11-3 with TRBJ2-1; possibly TRBD2 for D (6 bases). Germline loops: CDR1 SGHNT, CDR2 YENEEA. The CDR3 extends over 14 amino acids. Trimming removed 5 bases at V and 9 bases at J, with 17 bases between. The CDR3 DNA follows: TGTGCCAGCAGCCGCGGAGGAGGGGTGAGTGAGCAGTTCTTC. Amino acids: CASSRGGGVSEQFF.

The V gene is TRBV4-2, the J gene TRBJ1-4; 7 bases map to TRBD1. Germline V gene sequence: CDR1 LGHNA, CDR2 YNFKEQ. CDR3 size: 13 residues. V was pared by 7 bases and J by 4 bases, with 3 bases of the junction left unmatched. This chain's CDR3 is CASTGTVNEKLFF. The CDR3 DNA reads as TGTGCCAGCACGGGGACAGTTAATGAAAAACTGTTTTTT.

J is TRBJ2-6 and V is TRBV25-1; no clear D gene. The CDR3 contains 13 residues. Looked up from germline, CDR1 is MGHDK and CDR2 is SYGVNS. Trimming left V 6 bases short and J 0 bases short, with 3 bases between. The CDR3 sequence: CASRVSGANVLTF. The DNA for the CDR3 is TGTGCCAGCAGGGTCTCTGGGGCCAACGTCCTGACTTTC.

The chain employs TRBV5-6 and TRBJ1-2; no firm D call. Germline V gene sequence: CDR1 SGHDT, CDR2 YYEEEE. The CDR3 has 11 residues. V was shortened by 4 bases and J by 8 bases, with 9 bases between the two germline ends. CDR3 nucleotide sequence: TGTGCCAGCAGCCTCGGGGTGGGCTACACCTTC. Translating it yields CASSLGVGYTF.

CDR3 sequence: CASSGLAAEQPQHF. CDR3 bases: TGTGCCAGCAGCGGTTTGGCGGCGGAGCAGCCCCAGCATTTT. The chain links TRBV28 to TRBJ1-5; D remains unclear. V gave up 6 bases and J gave up 7 bases, with 16 bases separating them. This CDR3 comprises 14 residues. Germline V gene data show CDR1 as MDHEN and CDR2 as SYDVKM.

This sequence joins TRBV4-1 and TRBJ2-1, with TRBD2 matching 10 bases. The CDR3 is made up of 15 amino acids. Unmatched junction bases numbered 12, after V lost 4 bases and J lost 12 bases. Germline lookup yields CDR1 MGHRA and CDR2 YSYEKL. This chain's CDR3 is CASSLTGTSVLGQFF. CDR3 coding DNA: TGCGCCAGCAGCCTTACCGGGACTAGCGTACTTGGGCAGTTCTTC.

The chain carries TRBV28 and TRBJ2-7, with TRBD1 identical over 8 bases. This CDR3 comprises 14 residues. The germline V gene encodes CDR1 MDHEN and CDR2 SYDVKM. V was clipped by 6 bases and J by 3 bases; unmatched bases: 7. This CDR3 reads CASRGTGGSYEQYF. The CDR3 DNA sequence: TGTGCCAGCAGAGGAACAGGGGGGAGCTACGAGCAGTACTTC.

The chain joins TRBV6-5 to TRBJ2-7; 7 bases fit TRBD1. Per the germline V gene, CDR1 is MNHEY and CDR2 is SVGAGI. The CDR3 is 14 residues long. The ends lost 6 bases at V and 0 bases at J; junction bases unmatched: 5. This CDR3 reads CASRDRDSSYEQYF. CDR3 nucleotide sequence: TGTGCCAGCAGGGACCGGGACAGCTCCTACGAGCAGTACTTC.

The V gene is TRBV4-1, the J gene TRBJ2-7; D uncertain. V lost 3 bases to trimming and J lost 1 base, with 16 bases between them. CDR1 and CDR2 (germline): MGHRA, YSYEKL. The CDR3 covers 16 residues. DNA for the CDR3: TGCGCCAGCAGCCAGGGCGGTGGTAGCAGATCCTACGAGCAGTACTTC. It is translated as CASSQGGGSRSYEQYF.

The J gene is TRBJ2-1, the V gene TRBV29-1; 16 positions match TRBD2. CDR1 SQVTM and CDR2 ANQGSEA come from the germline V gene. The CDR3 runs 14 residues. V was clipped by 6 bases and J by 9 bases; unmatched bases: 5. For the CDR3, the DNA is TGCAGCGTGCAGGGACTAGCGGGAGGGGGTGAGCAGTTCTTC. The encoded protein is CSVQGLAGGGEQFF.

The rearrangement uses TRBV6-6 and TRBJ2-5, with no clear D. CDR3 length equals 16 residues. CDR1 and CDR2 from the germline V gene are MNHNY and SVGAGI (reference sequence). V lost 5 bases to trimming and J lost 4 bases, with 20 bases between them. CDR3 DNA sequence: TGTGCCAGCAGTCATCCCCACGAGAGTCGAGGAGAGACCCAGTACTTC. Protein: CASSHPHESRGETQYF.

The rearrangement links TRBV5-1 to TRBJ2-7; tentative D call: TRBD1 (6 bases). The CDR3 contains 13 residues. Germline CDR1 SGHRS, CDR2 YFSETQ. V dropped 8 bases and J dropped 1 base, with 13 bases sitting between them. Written as DNA, the CDR3 is TGCGCCAGTCGACAGGCGATGTCCTACGAGCAGTACTTC. Translated, it gives CASRQAMSYEQYF.

The chain is built from TRBV21-1 and TRBJ1-2. TRBV21-1 is a known pseudogene. The CDR3 has 14 amino acids. This CDR3 is CASFHGDRRIGYTF. The CDR3 DNA sequence: TGTGCCAGCTTTCATGGGGACCGCAGGATTGGCTACACCTTC.

The chain combines TRBV30 with TRBJ1-5, with 10 bases identical to TRBD1. CDR1 is GTSNPN and CDR2 is SVGIG in the germline V gene (reference sequence). The CDR3 has 14 residues. J gave up 11 bases and V 4 bases, and 11 bases lay outside the gene matches. The CDR3 loop is CAWTGQGIDGTQHF. The CDR3 DNA is TGTGCCTGGACGGGACAGGGGATCGATGGAACCCAGCATTTT.

This rearrangement joins TRBV7-2 to TRBJ2-3, with 13 nucleotides matching TRBD2. V gave up 0 bases and J gave up 6 bases; unmatched junction bases: 3. Per the germline V gene, CDR1 is SGHTA and CDR2 is FQGNSA. The CDR3 extends over 16 amino acids. DNA for the CDR3: TGTGCCAGCAGCTTAGCGAGGACTAGCGGGAGTGATACGCAGTATTTT. It translates to CASSLARTSGSDTQYF.

The CDR3 is CASSFPGVNEQFF. DNA of the CDR3: TGTGCCAGCAGTTTCCCTGGGGTCAATGAGCAGTTCTTC. This chain joins TRBV6-6 and TRBJ2-1; D gene ambiguous. From germline, CDR1 is MNHNY and CDR2 SVGAGI (reference sequence). The V gene lost 4 bases and the J gene lost 6 bases, with 10 bases spanning the gap. There are 13 residues in the CDR3.

The chain is built from TRBV27 and TRBJ2-7; the match to TRBD1 covers 9 bases. The V and J ends lost 3 bases and 1 base, in that order; junction bases with no gene match: 1. Germline CDR1 MNHEY, CDR2 SMNVEV (reference sequence). This CDR3 has 14 residues. The CDR3 here is CASSFGTGSYEQYF. As DNA, the CDR3 is TGTGCCAGCAGTTTCGGGACAGGGTCCTACGAGCAGTACTTC.

This clone was recorded only once. This chain connects TRBV28 to TRBJ2-1; weak D call: TRBD1 (5 bases). V lost 8 bases to trimming and J lost 10 bases, with 12 bases between them. This CDR3 comprises 11 residues. Germline V lookup: CDR1 MDHEN, CDR2 SYDVKM. The CDR3 sequence is CASRQSWEQFF. Here the CDR3 DNA reads TGTGCCAGCCGACAGTCTTGGGAGCAGTTCTTC.